The clone carrying this TCR beta chain was seen once. Its antigen remains unidentified. Other DNA sequences in the sample encode the same CDR3. Samples underwent the assay at deep level. In the authors' workflow: Junction-only sequences without quality scores were provided by ImmunoSEQ, so filtering was different. Assay: immunoSEQ multiplex PCR; the TCRdb copy retains only in-frame clones and omits some. That table is the source of V, J and clone size, and D and trimming were worked out from the DNA. This table has millions of clones, around nine tenths appearing once. This record comes from a study of shared clonotypes between healthy human individuals. This CDR3 comprises 14 residues. CDR1 and CDR2 from the germline V gene are MNHNS and SASEGT. V shed 6 bases and J 8 bases; nucleotides not matched to a gene: 6. Study outcomes and limitations: Against clonotypes common to all four donors, non-shared ones had lower generation probabilities.

This receptor was identified in a young man in good health. The chain employs TRBV6-1 and TRBJ1-4, with 10 bases aligning to TRBD1. The sample taken for sequencing was naive CD4+ T cells sorted from blood. As to subset: CD45RA+ positively selected. CDR3 coding DNA: TGTGCCAGCAGCGCCGGGACAGGGGTAGAAAAACTGTTTTTT. As protein: CASSAGTGVEKLFF.